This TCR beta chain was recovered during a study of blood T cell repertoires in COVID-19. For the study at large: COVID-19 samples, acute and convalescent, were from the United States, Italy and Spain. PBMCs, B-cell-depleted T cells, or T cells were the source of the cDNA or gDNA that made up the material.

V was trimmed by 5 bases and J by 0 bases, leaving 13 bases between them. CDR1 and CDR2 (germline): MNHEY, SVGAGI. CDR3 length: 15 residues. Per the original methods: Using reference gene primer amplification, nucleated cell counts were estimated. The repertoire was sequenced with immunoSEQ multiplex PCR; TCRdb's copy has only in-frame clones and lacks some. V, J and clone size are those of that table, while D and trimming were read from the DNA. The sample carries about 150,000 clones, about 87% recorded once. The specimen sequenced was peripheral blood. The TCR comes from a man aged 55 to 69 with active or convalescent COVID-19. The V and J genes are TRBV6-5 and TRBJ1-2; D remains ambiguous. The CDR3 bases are TGTGCCAGCAGTCTCCAGAGCGATGCTAACTATGGCTACACCTTC. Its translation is CASSLQSDANYGYTF.